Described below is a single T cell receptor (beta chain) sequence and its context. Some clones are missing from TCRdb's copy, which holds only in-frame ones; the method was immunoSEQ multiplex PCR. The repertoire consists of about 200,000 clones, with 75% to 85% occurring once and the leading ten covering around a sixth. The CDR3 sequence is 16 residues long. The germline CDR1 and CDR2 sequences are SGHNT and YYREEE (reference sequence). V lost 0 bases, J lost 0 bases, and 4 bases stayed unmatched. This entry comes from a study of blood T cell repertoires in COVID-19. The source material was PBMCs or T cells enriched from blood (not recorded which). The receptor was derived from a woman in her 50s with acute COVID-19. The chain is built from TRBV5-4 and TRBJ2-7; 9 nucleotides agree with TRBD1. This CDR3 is CASSLGTGQGSYEQYV. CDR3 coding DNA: TGTGCCAGCAGCTTGGGGACGGGACAGGGCTCCTACGAGCAGTACGTC.